The 14 T cell receptor beta chains given below trace back to one sample, sequenced in a study of T cell changes during pregnancy in multiple sclerosis. TCRdb's table, derived via immunoSEQ multiplex PCR, lists solely in-frame clones and lacks some. The sample lists approximately 68,000 clones, 91% occurring once. Sequencing used peripheral blood, obtained in the second trimester of pregnancy. These receptors all come from a female donor with multiple sclerosis, enrolled in a pregnancy study.

DNA of the CDR3: TGTGCCGGTTGGGGGGAGAGGACCGGGGAGCTGTTTTTT. The encoded protein is CAGWGERTGELFF. This chain links TRBV7-9 with TRBJ2-2; D possibly corresponds to TRBD2 (6 bases). Germline lookup yields CDR1 SEHNR and CDR2 FQNEAQ (reference sequence). V lost 11 bases and J 5 bases, leaving 15 bases between the germline ends. CDR3 length: 13 residues.

This sequence joins TRBV7-2 and TRBJ2-3, with 7 positions matching TRBD2. There are 14 residues in the CDR3. Trimming removed 1 base from V and 6 bases from J; junction bases left unmatched: 4. Germline lookup yields CDR1 SGHTA and CDR2 FQGNSA. CDR3 sequence: CASSLGTSGDTQYF. The CDR3 DNA follows: TGTGCCAGCAGCTTAGGGACTAGTGGGGATACGCAGTATTTT.

The chain carries TRBV9 and TRBJ2-1, with 11 nucleotides matching TRBD2. Germline V gene lookup returns CDR1 SGDLS and CDR2 YYNGEE. The J segment lost 6 bases and the V segment lost 2 bases, leaving 4 bases of the junction unmatched. This CDR3 region has 15 residues. This chain's CDR3 is CASSVLAGGLNEQFF. CDR3 coding DNA: TGTGCCAGCAGCGTTCTAGCGGGAGGCCTCAATGAGCAGTTCTTC.

V and J are TRBV5-1 and TRBJ1-1; D might be TRBD1 (6 bases). CDR1 is SGHRS and CDR2 is YFSETQ in the germline V gene. This CDR3 spans 13 amino acids. V lost 1 base, J lost 7 bases, and 11 bases lay in between. The DNA of the CDR3 is TGCGCCAGCAGCTTGAACTCACAGGGTGAAGCTTTCTTT. Residues: CASSLNSQGEAFF.

Note on this clone: The junction differs from germline at one of its ends, possibly a read error. This chain links TRBV5-1 with TRBJ2-5; 9 nucleotides agree with TRBD2. The CDR3 is made up of 17 amino acids. Germline lookup yields CDR1 SGHRS and CDR2 YFSETQ. DNA for the CDR3: TGCGCCGGCAGCTTGGGGTGGCTAGCGGGGAGGGAAGAGACCCAGTACTTC. The encoded protein is CAGSLGWLAGREETQYF.

This chain links TRBV6-5 with TRBJ2-7; D not resolved. This CDR3 has 15 residues. The V end lost 7 bases, the J end lost 2 bases, and 18 bases lay between the germline ends. Germline V gene sequence: CDR1 MNHEY, CDR2 SVGAGI. The CDR3 sequence: CASKVGPGTTYEQYF. The CDR3 DNA sequence: TGTGCCAGCAAGGTGGGTCCGGGTACAACCTACGAGCAGTACTTC.

The chain carries TRBV19 and TRBJ1-2; no firm D call. The V gene lost 11 bases and the J gene lost 4 bases, with 11 bases spanning the gap. Looked up from germline, CDR1 is LNHDA and CDR2 is SQIVND (reference sequence). The CDR3 totals 11 residues. The CDR3 DNA follows: TGTGCCCTTCTTGGCATCTATGGCTACACCTTC. This gives the protein CALLGIYGYTF. Together with reference TRBV19 and TRBJ1-2, the CDR3 gives the full variable domain: DGGITQSPKYLFRKEGQNVTLSCEQNLNHDAMYWYRQDPGQGLRLIYYSQIVNDFQKGDIAEGYSVSREKKESFPLTVTSAQKNPTAFYLCALLGIYGYTFGSGTRLTVV.

The chain employs TRBV2 and TRBJ2-7; the match to TRBD1 covers 11 bases. Germline CDR1 reads SNHLY; CDR2 reads FYNNEI. This CDR3 contains 13 residues. V was pared by 6 bases and J by 5 bases, with 3 bases of the junction left unmatched. The DNA of the CDR3 is TGTGCCAGCAGGGGGACAGGGGGGAACGAGCAGTACTTC. Protein sequence: CASRGTGGNEQYF.

The chain has TRBV5-1 and TRBJ1-4; D is possibly TRBD1 (5 bases). This CDR3 spans 16 amino acids. The germline gives CDR1 SGHRS, CDR2 YFSETQ. V lost 5 bases to trimming and J lost 2 bases, with 16 bases between them. CDR3 amino acids: CASRPVGGTTNEKLFF. The CDR3 DNA reads TGCGCCAGCAGACCGGTGGGGGGAACGACTAATGAAAAACTGTTTTTT. The full variable domain, in which reference TRBV5-1 and TRBJ1-4 provide the parts outside the CDR3, is KAGVTQTPRYLIKTRGQQVTLSCSPISGHRSVSWYQQTPGQGLQFLFEYFSETQRNKGNFPGRFSGRQFSNSRSEMNVSTLELGDSALYLCASRPVGGTTNEKLFFGSGTQLSVL.

With respect to this clone: An end of the junction does not agree with germline; a read error may underlie this. Other DNA sequences in the sample encode the same CDR3. This sequence joins TRBV12-5 and TRBJ1-5, with a weak D call TRBD1 (5 bases). The CDR3 is 12 residues long. Per the germline V gene, CDR1 is LGHNT and CDR2 is FRNRAP. CDR3 bases: TGCGCTAGTGGGGCAGGGAATCAGCCCCAGCATTTT. It specifies CASGAGNQPQHF.

The chain combines TRBV19 with TRBJ1-1, with TRBD1 identical over 11 bases. The CDR3 sequence is 13 residues long. Germline CDR1 is LNHDA and CDR2 is SQIVND (reference sequence). V trimming: 6 bases; J trimming: 6 bases; junction bases outside the gene matches: 3. The CDR3 DNA reads TGTGCCAGTAGGGGACAGGGGGTCGCTGAAGCTTTCTTT. It encodes CASRGQGVAEAFF.

This chain joins TRBV7-8 and TRBJ2-5, with 13 bases matching TRBD2. Trimming removed 5 bases from V and 2 bases from J; junction bases left unmatched: 5. Germline CDR1 SGHVS, CDR2 FQNEAQ. This CDR3 is 16 amino acids long. The CDR3 sequence: CASSPLGLAGQETQYF. CDR3 nucleotides: TGTGCCAGCAGCCCTCTGGGACTAGCGGGGCAAGAGACCCAGTACTTC.

V gene TRBV18 combines with J gene TRBJ2-1; maybe TRBD2 (6 bases). The CDR3 length is 12 residues. CDR1 and CDR2 (germline): KGHSH, LQKENI. V gave up 2 bases and J gave up 15 bases, with 14 bases separating them. The CDR3 loop reads CASSPGGTRGFF. The CDR3 coding sequence is TGTGCCAGCTCACCAGGTGGGACTCGTGGGTTCTTC. Together with reference TRBV18 and TRBJ2-1, the CDR3 gives the full variable domain: NAGVMQNPRHLVRRRGQEARLRCSPMKGHSHVYWYRQLPEEGLKFMVYLQKENIIDESGMPKERFSAEFPKEGPSILRIQQVVRGDSAAYFCASSPGGTRGFFGPGTRLTVL.

The J gene is TRBJ1-1, the V gene TRBV5-4; tentatively, D is TRBD1 (5 bases). CDR1 and CDR2 (germline): SGHNT, YYREEE (reference sequence). Trimming left V 0 bases short and J 0 bases short, with 9 bases between. The CDR3 contains 15 residues. CDR3 coding DNA: TGTGCCAGCAGCTTGGATCTGGACATGAACACTGAAGCTTTCTTT. Protein sequence: CASSLDLDMNTEAFF.